This TCR beta chain derives from a study of metastatic and nonmetastatic thyroid tumors. This clone was counted at least ten times. V gave up 0 bases and J gave up 5 bases; unmatched junction bases: 5. The CDR3 runs 17 residues. Looked up from germline, CDR1 is SGDLS and CDR2 is YYNGEE. Thyroid surgery was preceded by no treatment in any patient. TCRdb re-clonotyped the PCR reads via MiXCR. The table shows 20,000 to 25,000 clones, with approximately 11% occurring only once. This clonotype originated in a female donor with papillary thyroid cancer or a benign thyroid nodule (not recorded which). Some clones in this sample may be carry-over from other donors' samples. The chain recombines TRBV9 with TRBJ2-2; the match to TRBD2 covers 12 bases. The sample comprised blood. The DNA of the CDR3 is TGTGCCAGCAGCGTAGGACTAGCGGGAGTTGGTACCGGGGAGCTGTTTTTT. Its protein product is CASSVGLAGVGTGELFF. The full variable domain, with the rest looked up from reference TRBV9 and TRBJ2-2, is DSGVTQTPKHLITATGQRVTLRCSPRSGDLSVYWYQQSLDQGLQFLIQYYNGEERAKGNILERFSAQQFPDLHSELNLSSLELGDSALYFCASSVGLAGVGTGELFFGEGSRLTVL.